These T cell receptor beta chains were read from a single sample in a study of T cell changes during pregnancy in multiple sclerosis. Generated by immunoSEQ multiplex PCR, the TCRdb table keeps only in-frame clones and is missing some. The sample has 35,000 to 40,000 clones, around nine tenths seen once; the top ten hold more than 0.3%. Sample: CD4+ T cells from peripheral blood mononuclear cells, taken in the third trimester of pregnancy. The receptors here all came from a female donor in good health, enrolled as a control in a pregnancy study. The CDR3 runs from the conserved cysteine through the conserved F or W. The D gene is left open where the match is weak. Rows give clone size only sometimes, using once, few, many, or a class for an expanded clone.

clone size: .; J gene: TRBJ2-1; D gene: TRBD1; V gene: TRBV2; CDR3 DNA: TGTGCCGTACTCCGAGGACAGGGGTACAATGAGCAGTTCTTC; CDR3 protein: CAVLRGQGYNEQFF
clone size: .; J gene: TRBJ2-7; D gene: TRBD1; V gene: TRBV6-6; CDR3 DNA: TGTGCCAGCAGAGAGACAGGGTACGAGCAGTACTTC; CDR3 protein: CASRETGYEQYF
clone size: .; J gene: TRBJ1-5; D gene: .; V gene: TRBV28; CDR3 DNA: TGTGCCAGCAGTCTTTGGACTGGAGGCCATCAGCCCCAGCATTTT; CDR3 protein: CASSLWTGGHQPQHF
clone size: once; J gene: TRBJ1-5; D gene: .; V gene: TRBV9; CDR3 DNA: TGTGCCAGCAGCGTAGGGGGGGATGGACAGCCCCAGCATTTT; CDR3 protein: CASSVGGDGQPQHF
clone size: few; J gene: TRBJ1-1; D gene: .; V gene: TRBV15; CDR3 DNA: TGTGCCACCAGCAGAGTGGCGAACACTGAAGCTTTCTTT; CDR3 protein: CATSRVANTEAFF
clone size: .; J gene: TRBJ1-2; D gene: TRBD1; V gene: TRBV4-1; CDR3 DNA: TGCGCCAGCAGCCAAGATCTCTCGGACAGGAGATTATTCGACTATGGCTACACCTTC; CDR3 protein: CASSQDLSDRRLFDYGYTF
clone size: .; J gene: TRBJ2-3; D gene: .; V gene: TRBV30; CDR3 DNA: TGTGCCTGGAGTACTAGGATCGCAGATACGCAGTATTTT; CDR3 protein: CAWSTRIADTQYF
clone size: .; J gene: TRBJ2-1; D gene: .; V gene: TRBV5-1; CDR3 DNA: TGCGCCAGCAGACCTGGGCCTAATGAGCAGTTCTTC; CDR3 protein: CASRPGPNEQFF
clone size: once; J gene: TRBJ2-7; D gene: .; V gene: TRBV11-2; CDR3 DNA: TGTGCCAGTGCCCTAGAACCGAGCTCCTACGAGCAGTACTTC; CDR3 protein: CASALEPSSYEQYF
clone size: .; J gene: TRBJ2-3; D gene: .; V gene: TRBV9; CDR3 DNA: TGTGCCAGCAGCGTAGCTATGGGCAGAATGGCAGATACGCAGTATTTT; CDR3 protein: CASSVAMGRMADTQYF
clone size: once; J gene: TRBJ2-3; D gene: .; V gene: TRBV5-1; CDR3 DNA: TGCGCCAGCAGCTCCCGGACTGGTACAGATACGCAGTATTTT; CDR3 protein: CASSSRTGTDTQYF
clone size: .; J gene: TRBJ2-1; D gene: TRBD2; V gene: TRBV6-1; CDR3 DNA: TGTGCCAGCAGTGTCGATAGCGGGAGAGGGTACAATGAGCAGTTCTTC; CDR3 protein: CASSVDSGRGYNEQFF
clone size: .; J gene: TRBJ2-4; D gene: .; V gene: TRBV18; CDR3 DNA: TGTGCCAGCTCACCACCGGGGAACAGGAGAAACATTCAGTACTTC; CDR3 protein: CASSPPGNRRNIQYF
clone size: .; J gene: TRBJ2-5; D gene: TRBD2; V gene: TRBV6-5; CDR3 DNA: TGTGCCAGCAGTTACCTGGGGGGGCAAGAGACCCAGTACTTC; CDR3 protein: CASSYLGGQETQYF
clone size: .; J gene: TRBJ2-7; D gene: TRBD1; V gene: TRBV28; CDR3 DNA: TGTGCCAGCAGTTTCCCGGGACAGGCCTCCTACGAGCAGTACTTC; CDR3 protein: CASSFPGQASYEQYF
clone size: .; J gene: TRBJ2-5; D gene: .; V gene: TRBV7-8; CDR3 DNA: TGTGCCAGCAGCCCTGCCCGGACAGCCAAAGAGACCCAGTACTTC; CDR3 protein: CASSPARTAKETQYF
clone size: .; J gene: TRBJ2-1; D gene: TRBD2; V gene: TRBV28; CDR3 DNA: TGTGCCAGCACCACGCCGGGACTAGCGGACAATGAGCAGTTCTTC; CDR3 protein: CASTTPGLADNEQFF
clone size: .; J gene: TRBJ1-1; D gene: .; V gene: TRBV6-6; CDR3 DNA: TGTGCCAGCAGTTACGTCATCGCAGGAACTGAAGCTTTCTTT; CDR3 protein: CASSYVIAGTEAFF
clone size: .; J gene: TRBJ1-4; D gene: .; V gene: TRBV28; CDR3 DNA: TGTGCCAGCAGTTTATCCTCTGGGGGGGGGAGTGAAAAACTGTTTTTT; CDR3 protein: CASSLSSGGGSEKLFF
clone size: .; J gene: TRBJ2-7; D gene: TRBD1; V gene: TRBV2; CDR3 DNA: TGTGCCAGTCAGGGACAGACGGCTTACGAGCAGTACTTC; CDR3 protein: CASQGQTAYEQYF
clone size: .; J gene: TRBJ2-1; D gene: .; V gene: TRBV29-1; CDR3 DNA: TGCAGCGTTGAAGGGGGGCGGAATGAGCAGTTCTTC; CDR3 protein: CSVEGGRNEQFF
clone size: .; J gene: TRBJ1-1; D gene: .; V gene: TRBV6-5; CDR3 DNA: TGTGCCAGCAGTTGGACAGTAGAGAACACTGAAGCTTTCTTT; CDR3 protein: CASSWTVENTEAFF
clone size: .; J gene: TRBJ1-5; D gene: TRBD1; V gene: TRBV19; CDR3 DNA: TGTGCCAGTAGGGGACAGGGTTGGGACGGCCAGCCCCAGCATTTT; CDR3 protein: CASRGQGWDGQPQHF
clone size: .; J gene: TRBJ2-5; D gene: .; V gene: TRBV29-1; CDR3 DNA: TGCAGCGCCACCAGGGTCGGCGAGACCCAGTACTTC; CDR3 protein: CSATRVGETQYF
clone size: .; J gene: TRBJ1-2; D gene: TRBD1; V gene: TRBV9; CDR3 DNA: TGTGCCAGCAGCGTAGGAGGGACAGGGGGGAAGTATGGCTACACCTTC; CDR3 protein: CASSVGGTGGKYGYTF
clone size: .; J gene: TRBJ2-7; D gene: .; V gene: TRBV30; CDR3 DNA: TGTGCCTGGAGTCAGGGGCCCTACGAGCAGTACTTC; CDR3 protein: CAWSQGPYEQYF
clone size: .; J gene: TRBJ1-5; D gene: .; V gene: TRBV6-1; CDR3 DNA: TGTGCCAGCAGTGAATGGGGCGGCTTTAACAATCAGCCCCAGCATTTT; CDR3 protein: CASSEWGGFNNQPQHF
clone size: .; J gene: TRBJ2-7; D gene: TRBD2; V gene: TRBV2; CDR3 DNA: TGTGCCAGCAGTAAGGGGAGGGCCGAGCAGTACTTC; CDR3 protein: CASSKGRAEQYF
clone size: once; J gene: TRBJ1-3; D gene: TRBD1; V gene: TRBV2; CDR3 DNA: TGTGCCAGCTCGGGACAGGCTAAAAACACCATATATTTT; CDR3 protein: CASSGQAKNTIYF
clone size: .; J gene: TRBJ2-7; D gene: TRBD1; V gene: TRBV5-1; CDR3 DNA: TGCGCCAGCAGTGGACAGGGGGGGTCTTACGAGCAGTACTTC; CDR3 protein: CASSGQGGSYEQYF
clone size: .; J gene: TRBJ2-3; D gene: TRBD2; V gene: TRBV11-2; CDR3 DNA: TGTGCCAGCTCCTGGACTAGCGGTACCACAGATACGCAGTATTTT; CDR3 protein: CASSWTSGTTDTQYF
clone size: .; J gene: TRBJ1-2; D gene: TRBD1; V gene: TRBV19; CDR3 DNA: TGTGCCAGTAGTATGGAGTTACTCGGGACAGGGGGCCGAGGTGGCTACACCTTC; CDR3 protein: CASSMELLGTGGRGGYTF
clone size: .; J gene: TRBJ1-3; D gene: TRBD1; V gene: TRBV7-9; CDR3 DNA: TGTGCCAGTCGACAGGGAGAGGATGGAAACACCATATATTTT; CDR3 protein: CASRQGEDGNTIYF
clone size: .; J gene: TRBJ2-3; D gene: .; V gene: TRBV29-1; CDR3 DNA: TGCAGCGTTGATGAAGGGGTCGGGAGTAGTCAAGATACGCAGTATTTT; CDR3 protein: CSVDEGVGSSQDTQYF
clone size: once; J gene: TRBJ2-3; D gene: TRBD1; V gene: TRBV10-3; CDR3 DNA: TGTGCCACCGAGGACAGGAGCACAGATACGCAGTATTTT; CDR3 protein: CATEDRSTDTQYF
clone size: once; J gene: TRBJ1-1; D gene: .; V gene: TRBV11-2; CDR3 DNA: TGTGCCAGCAGCTTAGATCTCGGTCCCCTAGCTGAAGCTTTCTTT; CDR3 protein: CASSLDLGPLAEAFF
clone size: .; J gene: TRBJ1-2; D gene: TRBD1; V gene: TRBV5-1; CDR3 DNA: TGCGCCAGCAGCTTATCCGTGGGACAGTTGATTGGCTACACCTTC; CDR3 protein: CASSLSVGQLIGYTF
clone size: .; J gene: TRBJ2-3; D gene: TRBD1; V gene: TRBV5-1; CDR3 DNA: TGCGCCAGCAGCTACTCGACAGGGCCCGGCACAGATACGCAGTATTTT; CDR3 protein: CASSYSTGPGTDTQYF
clone size: .; J gene: TRBJ2-7; D gene: .; V gene: TRBV5-1; CDR3 DNA: TGCGCCAGCAGCCTCACCGGGAACCTAGCTGCCGAGCAGTACTTC; CDR3 protein: CASSLTGNLAAEQYF
clone size: .; J gene: TRBJ2-1; D gene: TRBD1; V gene: TRBV28; CDR3 DNA: TGTGCCAGCGGAAAGGGGGGGCTCGGGACAGGGGCCTTCTACAATGAGCAGTTCTTC; CDR3 protein: CASGKGGLGTGAFYNEQFF
clone size: .; J gene: TRBJ2-1; D gene: TRBD2; V gene: TRBV10-3; CDR3 DNA: TGTGCCATCAGTGAGTCGAATTTAGCGGGAGGGCGTGAGCAGTTCTTC; CDR3 protein: CAISESNLAGGREQFF
clone size: .; J gene: TRBJ2-1; D gene: .; V gene: TRBV11-2; CDR3 DNA: TGTGCCAGCAGCTCGATCCATGCGGCCACCTACAATGAGCAGTTCTTC; CDR3 protein: CASSSIHAATYNEQFF
clone size: .; J gene: TRBJ2-7; D gene: .; V gene: TRBV21-1; CDR3 DNA: TGTGCCAGCAGCAAGCGCCGCCTCACCTACGAGCAGTACTTC; CDR3 protein: CASSKRRLTYEQYF
clone size: .; J gene: TRBJ2-2; D gene: TRBD2; V gene: TRBV5-1; CDR3 DNA: TGCGCCAGCAGCTTGTCCGGGACTATTAACACCGGGGAGCTGTTTTTT; CDR3 protein: CASSLSGTINTGELFF
clone size: .; J gene: TRBJ2-3; D gene: .; V gene: TRBV11-3; CDR3 DNA: TGTGCCAGCAGTCGACTAGTATCAGATACGCAGTATTTT; CDR3 protein: CASSRLVSDTQYF
clone size: .; J gene: TRBJ2-3; D gene: TRBD2; V gene: TRBV28; CDR3 DNA: TGTGCCAGCAGTTTAGCTAGCGGAGAATCCACAGATACGCAGTATTTT; CDR3 protein: CASSLASGESTDTQYF
clone size: .; J gene: TRBJ1-5; D gene: .; V gene: TRBV18; CDR3 DNA: TGTGCCAGCTCCCTAGTACCTAGCAATCAGCCCCAGCATTTT; CDR3 protein: CASSLVPSNQPQHF
clone size: .; J gene: TRBJ1-3; D gene: .; V gene: TRBV25-1; CDR3 DNA: TGTGCCAGCAGTGCGACAGGCCTTTGGGCTGGAAACACCATATATTTT; CDR3 protein: CASSATGLWAGNTIYF
clone size: .; J gene: TRBJ2-1; D gene: TRBD2; V gene: TRBV25-1; CDR3 DNA: TGTGCCAGCAGTGATGATAGACTAGCGGGAGGCCCTTCACAGTTCTTC; CDR3 protein: CASSDDRLAGGPSQFF
clone size: .; J gene: TRBJ1-1; D gene: .; V gene: TRBV19; CDR3 DNA: TGTGCCAGTAGTATTTTTGGGGCAGGACCCATGAACACTGAAGCTTTCTTT; CDR3 protein: CASSIFGAGPMNTEAFF
clone size: .; J gene: TRBJ2-3; D gene: .; V gene: TRBV7-9; CDR3 DNA: TGTGCCAGCAGCTCGCAGGTACACCGAACGCAGTATTTT; CDR3 protein: CASSSQVHRTQYF
clone size: .; J gene: TRBJ2-5; D gene: TRBD2; V gene: TRBV9; CDR3 DNA: TGTGCCAGCAGCGTAGCGGGGGGGCCCCAGGAGACCCAGTACTTC; CDR3 protein: CASSVAGGPQETQYF
clone size: .; J gene: TRBJ2-7; D gene: .; V gene: TRBV28; CDR3 DNA: TGTGCCAGCAGTTTACAGCGCGAGCAGTACTTC; CDR3 protein: CASSLQREQYF
clone size: .; J gene: TRBJ2-5; D gene: TRBD1; V gene: TRBV5-4; CDR3 DNA: TGTGCCAGCAGCCGACAGGGTTCGGTAGAGACCCAGTACTTC; CDR3 protein: CASSRQGSVETQYF
clone size: .; J gene: TRBJ2-7; D gene: .; V gene: TRBV30; CDR3 DNA: TGTGCCTGGGGGGCGGCCCCGTATGGCGAGCAGTACTTC; CDR3 protein: CAWGAAPYGEQYF
clone size: few; J gene: TRBJ1-6; D gene: TRBD1; V gene: TRBV2; CDR3 DNA: TGTGCCAGCAGTGAAGGGACAGGTTATTCACCCCTCCACTTT; CDR3 protein: CASSEGTGYSPLHF